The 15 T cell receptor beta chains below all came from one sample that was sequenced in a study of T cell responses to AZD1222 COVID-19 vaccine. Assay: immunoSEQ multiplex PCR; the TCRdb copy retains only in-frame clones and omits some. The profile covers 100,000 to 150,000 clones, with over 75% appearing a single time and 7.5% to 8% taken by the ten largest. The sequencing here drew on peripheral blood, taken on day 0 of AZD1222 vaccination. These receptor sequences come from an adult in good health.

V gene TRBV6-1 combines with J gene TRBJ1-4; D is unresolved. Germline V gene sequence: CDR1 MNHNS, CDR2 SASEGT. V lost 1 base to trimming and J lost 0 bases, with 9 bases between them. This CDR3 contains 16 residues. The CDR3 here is CASSEEVEATNEKLFF. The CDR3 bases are TGTGCCAGCAGTGAAGAGGTGGAGGCAACTAATGAAAAACTGTTTTTT.

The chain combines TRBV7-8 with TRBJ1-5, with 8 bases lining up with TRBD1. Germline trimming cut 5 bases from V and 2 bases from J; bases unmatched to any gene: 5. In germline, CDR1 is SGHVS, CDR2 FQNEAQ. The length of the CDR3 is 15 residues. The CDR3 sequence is CASSIMDRGNQPQHF. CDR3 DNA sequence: TGTGCCAGCAGCATAATGGACAGGGGCAATCAGCCCCAGCATTTT.

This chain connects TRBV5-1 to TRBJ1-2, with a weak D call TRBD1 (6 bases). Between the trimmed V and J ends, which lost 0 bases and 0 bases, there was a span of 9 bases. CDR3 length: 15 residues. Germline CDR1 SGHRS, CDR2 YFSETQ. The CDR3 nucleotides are TGCGCCAGCAGCTTGGTTCCAGGGGCTAACTATGGCTACACCTTC. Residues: CASSLVPGANYGYTF. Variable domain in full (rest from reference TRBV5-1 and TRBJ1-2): KAGVTQTPRYLIKTRGQQVTLSCSPISGHRSVSWYQQTPGQGLQFLFEYFSETQRNKGNFPGRFSGRQFSNSRSEMNVSTLELGDSALYLCASSLVPGANYGYTFGSGTRLTVV.

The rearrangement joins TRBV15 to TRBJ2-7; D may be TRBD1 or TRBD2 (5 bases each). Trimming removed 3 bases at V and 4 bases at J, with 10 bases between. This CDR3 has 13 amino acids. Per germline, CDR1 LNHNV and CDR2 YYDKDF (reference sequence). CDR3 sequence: CATSRWGSYEQYF. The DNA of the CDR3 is TGTGCCACCAGCAGGTGGGGGAGTTACGAGCAGTACTTC.

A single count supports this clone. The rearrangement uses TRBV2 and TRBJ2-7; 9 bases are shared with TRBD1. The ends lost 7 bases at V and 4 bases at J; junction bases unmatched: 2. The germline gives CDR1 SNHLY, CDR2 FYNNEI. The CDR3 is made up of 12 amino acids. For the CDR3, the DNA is TGTGCCAGCACTGGGACAGGGTACGAGCAGTACTTC. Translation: CASTGTGYEQYF.

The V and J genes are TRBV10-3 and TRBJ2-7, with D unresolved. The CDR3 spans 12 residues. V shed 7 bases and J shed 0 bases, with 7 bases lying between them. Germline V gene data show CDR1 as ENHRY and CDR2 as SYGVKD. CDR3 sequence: CAIKGSSYEQYF. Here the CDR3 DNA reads TGTGCCATCAAGGGCTCCTCCTACGAGCAGTACTTC.

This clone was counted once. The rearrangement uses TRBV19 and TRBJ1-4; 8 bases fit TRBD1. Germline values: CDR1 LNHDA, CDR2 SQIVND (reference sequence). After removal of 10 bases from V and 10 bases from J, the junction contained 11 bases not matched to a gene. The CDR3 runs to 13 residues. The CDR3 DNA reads TGTGCCACTAGAGACAGGGGTATTGGAAAACTGTTTTTT. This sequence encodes CATRDRGIGKLFF.

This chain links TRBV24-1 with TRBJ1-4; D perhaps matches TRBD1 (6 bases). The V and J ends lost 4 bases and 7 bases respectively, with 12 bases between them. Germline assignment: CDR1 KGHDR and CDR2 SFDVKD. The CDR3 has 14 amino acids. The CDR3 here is CATSDSGVGEKLFF. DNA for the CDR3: TGTGCCACCAGTGACTCAGGGGTCGGTGAAAAACTGTTTTTT.

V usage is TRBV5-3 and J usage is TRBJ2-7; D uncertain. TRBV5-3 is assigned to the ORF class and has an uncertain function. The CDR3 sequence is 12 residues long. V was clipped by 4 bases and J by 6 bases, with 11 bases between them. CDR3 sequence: CARSPHDLEQYF. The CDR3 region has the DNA TGTGCCAGAAGCCCCCATGATCTCGAGCAGTACTTC.

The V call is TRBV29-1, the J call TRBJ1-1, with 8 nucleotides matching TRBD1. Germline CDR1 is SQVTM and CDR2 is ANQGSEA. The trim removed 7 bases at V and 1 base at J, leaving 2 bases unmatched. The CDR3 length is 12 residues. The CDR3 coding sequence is TGCAGCGCCGACAGGGGGAACACTGAAGCTTTCTTT. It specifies CSADRGNTEAFF.

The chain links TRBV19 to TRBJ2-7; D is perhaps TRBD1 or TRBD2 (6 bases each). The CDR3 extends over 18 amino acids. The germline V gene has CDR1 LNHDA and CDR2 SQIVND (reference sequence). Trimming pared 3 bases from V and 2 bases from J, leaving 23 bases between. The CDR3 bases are TGTGCCAGTAGTATCCCCCAAGGAGGGGGAAGGCCCCCCTACGAGCAGTACTTC. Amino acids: CASSIPQGGGRPPYEQYF.

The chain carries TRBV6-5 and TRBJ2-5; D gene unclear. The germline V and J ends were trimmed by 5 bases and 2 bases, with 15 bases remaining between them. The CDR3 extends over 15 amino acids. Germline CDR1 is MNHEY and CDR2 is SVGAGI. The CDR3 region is CASSRLTATQETQYF. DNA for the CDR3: TGTGCCAGCAGTCGCCTTACGGCGACACAAGAGACCCAGTACTTC.

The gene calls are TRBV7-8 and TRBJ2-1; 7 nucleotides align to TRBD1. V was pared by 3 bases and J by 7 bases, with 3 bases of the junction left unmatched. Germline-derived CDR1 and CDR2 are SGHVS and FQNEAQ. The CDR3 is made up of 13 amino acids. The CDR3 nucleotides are TGTGCCAGCAGCTTGGGACAGACAAATGAGCAGTTCTTC. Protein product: CASSLGQTNEQFF.

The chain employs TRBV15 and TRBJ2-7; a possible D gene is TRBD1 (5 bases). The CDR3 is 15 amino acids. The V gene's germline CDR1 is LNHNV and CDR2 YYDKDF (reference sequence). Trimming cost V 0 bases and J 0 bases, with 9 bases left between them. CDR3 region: CATSRDSRASYEQYF. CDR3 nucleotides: TGTGCCACCAGCAGAGATAGCAGGGCCTCCTACGAGCAGTACTTC.

For the CDR3, the DNA is TGTGCCAGCAGTGAAGGGACAGACTATGGCTACACCTTC. Residues: CASSEGTDYGYTF. This chain uses TRBV2 with TRBJ1-2; D is perhaps TRBD1 (6 bases). There are 13 residues in the CDR3. Germline CDR1 reads SNHLY; CDR2 reads FYNNEI. V was pared by 1 base and J by 3 bases, with 6 bases between.